One sample yielded the 22 T cell receptor beta chains listed below, sequenced in a study of patients and donors after allogeneic stem cell transplantation. TCRdb reanalysed the RT-PCR reads using MiXCR and keeps one entry per CDR3 protein. The sample holds 800,000 to 1,000,000 distinct CDR3 sequences, about a sixth seen once. What was sequenced was blood, either unsorted or a sorted T cell fraction (not recorded which). These receptors all stem from a human donor who was either an allogeneic HSCT recipient or a stem cell or donor lymphocyte infusion donor (not recorded which). It is not recorded whose cells these are; they may come from a transplant donor.

This clonotype was counted many times. The J gene is TRBJ1-2, the V gene TRBV12-3 or TRBV12-4; TRBD1 aligns across 7 bases. The V segment lost 6 bases and the J segment 8 bases; nucleotides outside the gene matches: 9. The CDR3 is made up of 13 amino acids. The CDR3 coding sequence is TGTGCCAGCAGCACAGGGGCCCGGAGGGGCTACACCTTC. It specifies CASSTGARRGYTF.

In its sample, this clonotype was seen a few times. The chain uses TRBV7-3 and TRBJ2-2, with D tentatively TRBD1 or TRBD2 (5 bases each). The V and J ends lost 4 bases and 4 bases respectively, with 13 bases between them. This CDR3 has 15 residues. Germline CDR1 is SGHTA and CDR2 is FQGTGA. The CDR3 sequence: CASSSQGATTGELFF. CDR3 nucleotides: TGTGCCAGCAGCTCCCAGGGAGCTACCACCGGGGAGCTGTTTTTT.

This clonotype was detected ten times or more. The chain employs TRBV4-3 and TRBJ2-4; possibly TRBD2 for D (6 bases). Germline V CDR1 and CDR2: LGHNA, YSLEER. Trimming took 0 bases from V and 13 from J, leaving 13 bases between them. The CDR3 consists of 13 residues. The CDR3 DNA reads as TGCGCCAGCAGCCAAGAAAGGGGACTTTTACAGTACTTC. Translating gives CASSQERGLLQYF.

V is TRBV10-3 and J is TRBJ2-1; no clear D gene. CDR3 length: 13 amino acids. Trimming stripped 4 bases from V and 3 bases from J, with 7 bases between. Germline lookup yields CDR1 ENHRY and CDR2 SYGVKD. The CDR3 DNA follows: TGTGCCATCAGTGGTTCCATCTACAATGAGCAGTTCTTC. It codes for CAISGSIYNEQFF.

The J gene is TRBJ2-7, the V gene TRBV10-3; tentative D call: TRBD2 (5 bases). The CDR3 runs to 14 residues. In germline, CDR1 is ENHRY, CDR2 SYGVKD. V gave up 6 bases and J gave up 0 bases, with 12 bases separating them. The CDR3, as DNA: TGTGCCATCAGCAGAGAACGGGGCTCCTACGAGCAGTACTTC. It codes for CAISRERGSYEQYF.

The V and J genes are TRBV20-1 and TRBJ2-1; no clear D. Trimming took off 1 base at V and 9 bases at J, with 16 bases between the two ends. The CDR3 is 14 amino acids. Germline CDR1 DFQATT, CDR2 SNEGSKA (reference sequence). The chain's CDR3 is CSARVGISVPEQFF. In nucleotides, the CDR3 is TGCAGTGCTAGAGTGGGGATCTCAGTCCCTGAGCAGTTCTTC.

The genes are TRBV6-1 and TRBJ2-7, with 16 bases that match TRBD2. Germline CDR1 MNHNS, CDR2 SASEGT. The length of the CDR3 is 19 residues. With V trimmed by 5 bases and J by 2 bases, 12 bases remained unmatched. The CDR3 sequence: CASSILVSGTSGRAYEQYF. The CDR3 DNA sequence: TGTGCCAGCAGTATTTTAGTTTCCGGGACTAGCGGGAGGGCCTACGAGCAGTACTTC.

This clonotype came up a few times. The rearrangement joins TRBV6-1 to TRBJ1-1, with D unresolved. Trimming removed 6 bases at V and 6 bases at J, with 8 bases between. This CDR3 is 11 amino acids long. The germline V gene encodes CDR1 MNHNS and CDR2 SASEGT. The CDR3 nucleotides read TGTGCCAGCAGGGCGGGTCCTGAAGCTTTCTTT. It yields the protein CASRAGPEAFF.

The CDR3 reads CASSDPSGGAQNIQYF. CDR3 DNA: TGCGCCAGCAGCGACCCTAGCGGGGGGGCCCAAAACATTCAGTACTTC. The chain has TRBV5-1 and TRBJ2-4, with 12 bases identical to TRBD2. J was trimmed by 5 bases and V by 4 bases; bases with no gene match: 7. CDR3 size: 16 residues. Germline loops: CDR1 SGHRS, CDR2 YFSETQ.

This clonotype came up a few times. This chain uses TRBV10-3 with TRBJ2-2; tentatively, D is TRBD1 or TRBD2 (6 bases each). V was clipped by 7 bases and J by 3 bases, with 12 bases between them. Germline CDR1 and CDR2: ENHRY and SYGVKD. The CDR3 extends over 14 amino acids. CDR3 loop: CAIKGGGDTGELFF. The CDR3 bases are TGTGCCATCAAGGGGGGTGGCGACACCGGGGAGCTGTTTTTT.

This clonotype was seen many times. The chain is built from TRBV6-1 and TRBJ2-1; D may correspond to TRBD1 or TRBD2 (5 bases each). Trimming left V 7 bases short and J 7 bases short, with 20 bases between. CDR3 size: 15 residues. Germline CDR1 reads MNHNS; CDR2 reads SASEGT. The CDR3: CASTDHLRGTNEQFF. DNA of the CDR3: TGTGCCAGCACAGATCACTTGAGGGGTACAAATGAGCAGTTCTTC.

This clonotype was found once. V is TRBV12-3 or TRBV12-4 and J is TRBJ1-3, with no clear D. CDR3 length: 13 amino acids. V was shortened by 2 bases and J by 8 bases, with 10 bases between the two germline ends. The CDR3 DNA follows: TGTGCCAGCAGTTTACGGGGAGGGTACACCATATATTTT. Its translation: CASSLRGGYTIYF.

The CDR3 here is CSASSGTSSYEQYF. CDR3 in DNA: TGCAGTGCTTCAAGCGGGACAAGCTCCTACGAGCAGTACTTC. The genes are TRBV20-1 and TRBJ2-7; D may be TRBD2 (7 bases). Trimming took 5 bases from V and 0 from J, leaving 14 bases between them. This CDR3 has 14 residues. The germline V gene has CDR1 DFQATT and CDR2 SNEGSKA (reference sequence).

This chain joins TRBV5-1 and TRBJ2-1; maybe TRBD2 (6 bases). V was trimmed by 2 bases and J by 7 bases, leaving 16 bases between them. Germline CDR1 is SGHRS and CDR2 is YFSETQ. The CDR3 is made up of 15 amino acids. The CDR3 reads CASSLVGEEVNEQFF. CDR3 DNA sequence: TGCGCCAGCAGCTTAGTGGGGGAGGAAGTGAATGAGCAGTTCTTC.

The chain joins TRBV7-9 to TRBJ2-7, with 7 bases identical to TRBD2. The CDR3 runs 15 residues. Germline V gene sequence: CDR1 SEHNR, CDR2 FQNEAQ (reference sequence). V shed 2 bases, J shed 0 bases, and the junction held 4 bases outside the gene matches. The CDR3 protein is CASSLTSVPSYEQYF. CDR3 in DNA: TGTGCCAGCAGCTTAACTAGCGTACCCTCCTACGAGCAGTACTTC.

V gene TRBV20-1 combines with J gene TRBJ1-1, with D uncertain. The germline V gene encodes CDR1 DFQATT and CDR2 SNEGSKA (reference sequence). Trimming removed 5 bases from V and 5 bases from J, with 15 bases in between. This CDR3 is 13 amino acids long. CDR3 in amino acids: CSAANWEQTEAFF. The CDR3 nucleotides are TGCAGTGCTGCGAACTGGGAACAGACTGAAGCTTTCTTT.

This clonotype was observed a few times. The rearrangement uses TRBV6-5 and TRBJ2-3; 8 nucleotides agree with TRBD2. With 2 bases clipped from V and 3 bases from J, the junction kept 4 bases outside the gene matches. Germline V gives CDR1 MNHEY, CDR2 SVGAGI. This CDR3 has 15 amino acids. The CDR3 DNA is TGTGCCAGCAGTTACGGGTTAGCGGGAACAGATACGCAGTATTTT. Amino acids: CASSYGLAGTDTQYF.

V and J are TRBV18 and TRBJ2-6; 10 bases fit TRBD1. CDR1 is KGHSH, CDR2 LQKENI, per germline. The CDR3 totals 19 residues. The V and J ends lost 3 bases and 0 bases, in that order; junction bases with no gene match: 8. CDR3 protein: CASSPLSGQGSSGANVLTF. The CDR3 DNA is TGTGCCAGCTCACCGCTCTCGGGACAGGGGAGCTCTGGGGCCAACGTCCTGACTTTC.

CDR3 DNA sequence: TGTGCCAGCAGTTACGACTGGGGAGATTCACCCCTCCACTTT. It encodes CASSYDWGDSPLHF. This chain uses TRBV6-5 with TRBJ1-6, with D unclear. Per germline, CDR1 MNHEY and CDR2 SVGAGI. Trimming removed 2 bases from V and 8 bases from J, with 10 bases in between. CDR3 length: 14 residues.

The chain links TRBV7-2 to TRBJ2-4; 12 bases are a match to TRBD2. This CDR3 is 20 amino acids long. Germline lookup yields CDR1 SGHTA and CDR2 FQGNSA. J was trimmed by 2 bases and V by 0 bases; bases with no gene match: 11. The CDR3 bases are TGTGCCAGCAGCTTAGCGGTGGGGACTAGCGGGCGGTTGACCAAAAACATTCAGTACTTC. Protein sequence: CASSLAVGTSGRLTKNIQYF.

In this sample, this clonotype turned up a few times. This sequence joins TRBV9 and TRBJ2-3, with TRBD1 matching 10 bases. Looked up from germline, CDR1 is SGDLS and CDR2 is YYNGEE. V dropped 4 bases and J dropped 4; count of bases not matched to a gene: 9. The CDR3 consists of 16 residues. CDR3 sequence reads: CASSTYGTGVPDTQYF. DNA of the CDR3: TGTGCCAGCAGCACCTACGGGACAGGGGTGCCAGATACGCAGTATTTT.

This clonotype was counted between two and nine times. V is TRBV7-3 and J is TRBJ2-1, with D perhaps TRBD1 (6 bases). The CDR3 sequence is 14 residues long. Germline lookup yields CDR1 SGHTA and CDR2 FQGTGA. Trimming removed 5 bases at V and 7 bases at J, with 15 bases between. The CDR3 loop reads CASSHGGQMNEQFF. The CDR3 DNA follows: TGTGCCAGCAGCCATGGGGGCCAAATGAATGAGCAGTTCTTC.